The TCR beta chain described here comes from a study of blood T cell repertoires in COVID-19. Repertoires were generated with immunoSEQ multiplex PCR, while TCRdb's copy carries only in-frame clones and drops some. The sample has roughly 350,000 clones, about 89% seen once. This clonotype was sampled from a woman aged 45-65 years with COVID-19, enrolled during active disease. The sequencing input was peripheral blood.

The CDR3 protein is CASSLALPQHF. CDR3 sequence (DNA): TGTGCCAGCAGCCTAGCCTTGCCCCAGCATTTT. The V call is TRBV14, the J call TRBJ1-5, with D unclear. The CDR3 runs 11 residues. Trimming removed 4 bases at V and 9 bases at J, with 7 bases between. CDR1 and CDR2 (germline): SGHDN, FVKESK.